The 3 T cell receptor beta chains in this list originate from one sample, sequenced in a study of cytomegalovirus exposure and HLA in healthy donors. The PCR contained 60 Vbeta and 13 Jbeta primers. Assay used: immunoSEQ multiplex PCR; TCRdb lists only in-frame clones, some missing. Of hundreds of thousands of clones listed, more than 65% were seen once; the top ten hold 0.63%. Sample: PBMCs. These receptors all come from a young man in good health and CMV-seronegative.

CDR3 amino acids: CASSLARTAQETQYF. DNA for the CDR3: TGTGCCAGCAGCTTAGCTAGGACTGCACAAGAGACCCAGTACTTC. The chain carries TRBV7-9 and TRBJ2-5; perhaps TRBD2 as D (5 bases). CDR1 and CDR2 (germline): SEHNR, FQNEAQ (reference sequence). This CDR3 comprises 15 residues. V lost 0 bases and J 2 bases, leaving 10 bases between the germline ends.

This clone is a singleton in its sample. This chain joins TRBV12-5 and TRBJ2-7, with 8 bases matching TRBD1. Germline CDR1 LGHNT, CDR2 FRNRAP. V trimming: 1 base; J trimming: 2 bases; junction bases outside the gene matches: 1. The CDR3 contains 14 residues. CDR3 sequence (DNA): TGTGCTAGTGGTTTGGGACAGGGGACCTACGAGCAGTACTTC. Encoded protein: CASGLGQGTYEQYF. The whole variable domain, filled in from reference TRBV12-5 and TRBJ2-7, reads DARVTQTPRHKVTEMGQEVTMRCQPILGHNTVFWYRQTMMQGLELLAYFRNRAPLDDSGMPKDRFSAEMPDATLATLKIQPSEPRDSAVYFCASGLGQGTYEQYFGPGTRLTVT.

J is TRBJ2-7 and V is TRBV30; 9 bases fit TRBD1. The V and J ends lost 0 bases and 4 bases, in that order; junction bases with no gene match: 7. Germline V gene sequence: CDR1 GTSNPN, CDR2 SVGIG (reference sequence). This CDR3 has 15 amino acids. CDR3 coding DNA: TGTGCCTGGAGTGTACAGGACAGGGGCTTATACGAGCAGTACTTC. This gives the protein CAWSVQDRGLYEQYF.